The subject of this entry is one TCR beta chain. Its matching antigen is unknown. This entry belongs to a study of OX40 agonist ivuxolimab in advanced cancers. Study overall: Partial response was recorded in three patients: one hepatocellular carcinoma and two cutaneous melanoma cases.

Produced via immunoSEQ multiplex PCR; TCRdb's table is partial and in-frame only. Seen here are 30,000 to 40,000 clones, roughly 90% observed once, and the top ten hold around 20%. The CDR3 has 15 amino acids. Trimming stripped 6 bases from V and 3 bases from J, with 17 bases between. Looked up from germline, CDR1 is MNHNY and CDR2 is SVGAGI (reference sequence). Notes on the study in general: No determination was made of the antigen specificity of the expanded peripheral T cells.

The source was CD4+ or CD8+ T cells sorted from blood, collected in a trial of the OX40 agonist ivuxolimab. The TCR was taken from an adult with an advanced solid tumor such as melanoma, head and neck, liver or kidney cancer. This rearrangement joins TRBV6-6 to TRBJ1-1; the D is unclear. The CDR3: CASRISERTHTEAFF. In nucleotides, the CDR3 is TGTGCCAGCAGGATTTCAGAGAGAACGCACACTGAAGCTTTCTTT.